The sequence of this TCR beta chain was determined in a study of cytomegalovirus exposure and HLA in healthy donors. Study as a whole: Within the Caucasian-associated ancestry cluster were roughly 81% of the approximately 400 genotyped donors.

Deletions cut 2 bases from V and 0 bases from J, with 13 bases between. CDR1 and CDR2 (germline): KGHSH, LQKENI. This CDR3 has 16 residues. Primers: 60 Vbeta forward and 13 Jbeta reverse. Clones were sequenced by immunoSEQ multiplex PCR, and TCRdb holds only the in-frame ones, with some missing. The table lists over 130,000 clones, 61% of them singletons. The chain joins TRBV18 to TRBJ1-1; the D gene is possibly TRBD1 (6 bases). The sequence was obtained from a male donor in good health and CMV-seronegative. Sequenced input: PBMCs. The CDR3 sequence: CASSPRGGRLNTEAFF. The CDR3 DNA reads as TGTGCCAGCTCACCAAGGGGGGGCAGATTGAACACTGAAGCTTTCTTT.